The 27 T cell receptor beta chains reported below all come from one sample, sequenced in a study of shared clonotypes between healthy human individuals. Only in-frame clones appear in the TCRdb table, and some are missing; sequencing was by immunoSEQ multiplex PCR. The sample gives some 200,000 clones, about 65% of which show up once; over 8.5% is in the top ten. Specimen: memory CD4+ T cells sorted from blood. As to subset: CD45RA-negative fraction. The receptor set was obtained from a man younger than 40 in good health.

V and J are TRBV18 and TRBJ1-5; D is unresolved. V was clipped by 2 bases and J by 4 bases, with 12 bases between them. CDR3 size: 15 residues. Germline V gene lookup returns CDR1 KGHSH and CDR2 LQKENI. CDR3 in amino acids: CASSPDAQSNQPQHF. For the CDR3, the DNA is TGTGCCAGCTCACCAGACGCCCAGAGTAATCAGCCCCAGCATTTT.

The chain has TRBV4-3 and TRBJ2-3; possibly TRBD1 or TRBD2 for D (5 bases each). The CDR3 totals 18 residues. Trimming removed 0 bases from V and 2 bases from J, with 18 bases in between. The germline CDR1 and CDR2 sequences are LGHNA and YSLEER. CDR3 sequence: CASSQDPGTDTSTDTQYF. CDR3 nucleotides: TGCGCCAGCAGCCAAGATCCTGGGACCGACACCTCCACAGATACGCAGTATTTT.

The gene calls are TRBV5-1 and TRBJ1-1; 7 nucleotides align to TRBD1. In germline, CDR1 is SGHRS, CDR2 YFSETQ. CDR3 length: 17 amino acids. The ends lost 4 bases at V and 8 bases at J; junction bases unmatched: 20. The CDR3 here is CASSRDPLGGQIREAFF. In DNA form, the CDR3 reads TGCGCCAGCAGCCGGGATCCCTTGGGGGGACAGATCCGGGAAGCTTTCTTT.

This clone showed up many times. The chain has TRBV28 and TRBJ1-4, with 10 bases identical to TRBD1. This CDR3 region has 14 residues. Germline-derived CDR1 and CDR2 are MDHEN and SYDVKM. Trimming at V came to 5 bases and at J to 6 bases, leaving 3 bases not matched to a gene. Written as DNA, the CDR3 is TGTGCCAGCAGTCGGACAGGGGGGGATGAAAAACTGTTTTTT. Translated: CASSRTGGDEKLFF.

This clone has more than one count but fewer than ten. The rearrangement links TRBV19 to TRBJ2-2, with TRBD2 as a possible D gene (6 bases). CDR3 length: 14 residues. The germline gives CDR1 LNHDA, CDR2 SQIVND (reference sequence). Deletions cut 6 bases from V and 2 bases from J, with 10 bases between. The CDR3 loop reads CASSRLENTGELFF. The CDR3 bases are TGTGCCAGTAGCAGACTAGAAAACACCGGGGAGCTGTTTTTT.

CDR3 DNA sequence: TGTGCCTGGAGTTCCCCTAGCGGGAGGGCCGAGGCTGAGCAGTTCTTC. It encodes CAWSSPSGRAEAEQFF. This chain connects TRBV30 to TRBJ2-1, with TRBD2 matching 12 bases. CDR1 is GTSNPN, CDR2 SVGIG, per germline (reference sequence). This CDR3 spans 16 amino acids. Trimming removed 2 bases from V and 9 bases from J; junction bases left unmatched: 11.

This chain uses TRBV6-1 with TRBJ2-1; 8 nucleotides align to TRBD1. V dropped 8 bases and J dropped 4; count of bases not matched to a gene: 7. The CDR3 spans 14 residues. CDR1 MNHNS and CDR2 SASEGT come from the germline V gene. For the CDR3, the DNA is TGTGCCAGCGGACAGGGTGACACTTACAATGAGCAGTTCTTC. This gives the protein CASGQGDTYNEQFF.

The rearrangement uses TRBV15 and TRBJ1-4; D gene uncertain. CDR3 length: 14 residues. Germline V gives CDR1 LNHNV, CDR2 YYDKDF (reference sequence). Deletions cut 0 bases from V and 11 bases from J, with 13 bases between. CDR3: CATSRDLEGGKLFF. DNA for the CDR3: TGTGCCACCAGCAGAGATTTGGAGGGTGGGAAACTGTTTTTT.

The chain joins TRBV27 to TRBJ1-1; D is possibly TRBD1 (5 bases). The CDR3 has 15 amino acids. Trimming pared 5 bases from V and 1 base from J, leaving 14 bases between. The germline gives CDR1 MNHEY, CDR2 SMNVEV (reference sequence). The CDR3 reads CASSRVGAGNTEAFF. The CDR3 region has the DNA TGTGCCAGCAGTAGAGTTGGGGCCGGGAACACTGAAGCTTTCTTT.

The V call is TRBV15, the J call TRBJ1-4; D might be TRBD1 (5 bases). The germline V and J ends were trimmed by 0 bases and 6 bases, with 14 bases remaining between them. CDR1 and CDR2 from the germline V gene are LNHNV and YYDKDF (reference sequence). The CDR3 extends over 16 amino acids. The CDR3 sequence is CATSRDLGLGDEKLFF. The CDR3 nucleotides are TGTGCCACCAGCAGAGATCTGGGGCTGGGAGATGAAAAACTGTTTTTT.

The chain combines TRBV6-1 with TRBJ1-1; D not resolved. The CDR3 contains 11 residues. V was trimmed by 6 bases and J by 11 bases, leaving 13 bases between them. CDR1 MNHNS and CDR2 SASEGT come from the germline V gene. The CDR3 nucleotides read TGTGCCAGCAGAGAACAAGCCAGGGCTTTCTTT. This sequence encodes CASREQARAFF.

The gene calls are TRBV21-1 and TRBJ2-4; the D segment call TRBD1 is taken from the table without a DNA check. TRBV21-1 is a documented pseudogene. The CDR3 totals 18 residues. The CDR3 loop reads CASSKSQGGPKGTNIQYF. CDR3 sequence (DNA): TGTGCCAGCAGCAAATCCCAAGGGGGACCTAAAGGCACAAACATTCAGTACTTC.

The gene calls are TRBV11-2 and TRBJ1-3, with unresolved D. There are 17 residues in the CDR3. Trimming left V 4 bases short and J 0 bases short, with 16 bases between. Per germline, CDR1 SGHAT and CDR2 FQNNGV. The CDR3, as DNA: TGTGCCAGCAGCTCGGTGGGCGGATTAAGCTCTGGAAACACCATATATTTT. The encoded protein is CASSSVGGLSSGNTIYF.

The chain has TRBV28 and TRBJ1-4, with 11 bases identical to TRBD1. This CDR3 comprises 16 residues. V shed 5 bases and J 8 bases; nucleotides not matched to a gene: 10. The germline CDR1 and CDR2 sequences are MDHEN and SYDVKM. The CDR3 DNA follows: TGTGCCAGCAGTGAACAAGGACAGGGGGCAAGAGAAAAACTGTTTTTT. It encodes CASSEQGQGAREKLFF.

The chain has TRBV10-3 and TRBJ2-3, with 11 bases identical to TRBD2. CDR1 and CDR2 (germline): ENHRY, SYGVKD. Losses at the gene ends were 10 bases for V and 4 bases for J; bases not matched to a gene: 4. This CDR3 contains 13 residues. CDR3 coding DNA: TGTGCCACCGGGACTAGCGGCGCAGATACGCAGTATTTT. Its translation: CATGTSGADTQYF.

This clone has just a few counts. V usage is TRBV6-1 and J usage is TRBJ2-5, with 7 bases that match TRBD1. Germline lookup yields CDR1 MNHNS and CDR2 SASEGT. V shed 5 bases and J 7 bases; nucleotides not matched to a gene: 7. This CDR3 contains 13 residues. The CDR3 DNA follows: TGTGCCAGCAGTCAGAGGGGGCAGGGGACCCAGTACTTC. Translated: CASSQRGQGTQYF.

This clone was seen repeatedly, ten times or more. V is TRBV10-2 and J is TRBJ2-1; 9 bases fit TRBD2. The CDR3 runs to 15 residues. The junction had 10 bases not matched to a gene; V was cut back by 6 bases and J by 7 bases. Germline CDR1 reads WSHSY; CDR2 reads SAAADI. CDR3 amino acids: CASRRRASGANEQFF. CDR3 DNA sequence: TGCGCCAGCAGGAGGAGGGCTAGCGGGGCTAATGAGCAGTTCTTC.

This chain joins TRBV7-6 and TRBJ2-3, with 7 nucleotides matching TRBD2. The CDR3 runs to 18 residues. Germline V gene sequence: CDR1 SGHVS, CDR2 FNYEAQ. V shed 1 base, J shed 2 bases, and the junction held 12 bases outside the gene matches. The CDR3 DNA reads as TGTGCCAGCAGCTTAGGGGGTGGCGGGAGCGGTAACACAGATACGCAGTATTTT. Amino acids: CASSLGGGGSGNTDTQYF. The variable domain in full, with the rest retrieved from reference TRBV7-6 and TRBJ2-3, is GAGVSQSPRYKVTKRGQDVALRCDPISGHVSLYWYRQALGQGPEFLTYFNYEAQQDKSGLPNDRFSAERPEGSISTLTIQRTEQRDSAMYRCASSLGGGGSGNTDTQYFGPGTRLTVL.

For this clone: Its ends do not fully match the called genes, so a read error is possible. V is TRBV6-1 and J is TRBJ2-3; D unclear. CDR3 size: 15 residues. The V gene's germline CDR1 is MNHNS and CDR2 SASEGT. The CDR3 DNA sequence: TGTGCCACCAGTCAATTTGGGCAGCCCTGGGATACGCAGTATTTT. It specifies CATSQFGQPWDTQYF.

In its sample, this clone was seen a few times. The rearrangement links TRBV18 to TRBJ2-5, with D perhaps TRBD1 or TRBD2 (7 bases each). CDR3 length: 19 amino acids. CDR1 KGHSH and CDR2 LQKENI come from the germline V gene. Trimming left V 4 bases short and J 1 base short, with 25 bases between. CDR3 sequence reads: CASSLQGGTARGSQETQYF. As DNA, the CDR3 is TGTGCCAGCTCACTCCAGGGGGGGACAGCGAGGGGATCCCAAGAGACCCAGTACTTC. Full variable domain (remainder filled in from reference TRBV18 and TRBJ2-5): NAGVMQNPRHLVRRRGQEARLRCSPMKGHSHVYWYRQLPEEGLKFMVYLQKENIIDESGMPKERFSAEFPKEGPSILRIQQVVRGDSAAYFCASSLQGGTARGSQETQYFGPGTRLLVL.

The chain employs TRBV29-1 and TRBJ2-5; D might be TRBD2 (7 bases). Per the germline V gene, CDR1 is SQVTM and CDR2 is ANQGSEA. Between the trimmed V and J ends, which lost 3 bases and 4 bases, there was a span of 24 bases. CDR3 size: 17 residues. CDR3 in DNA: TGCAGCGTTGACCTTTACATGGGGGGGGGCCGGAGAGAGACCCAGTACTTC. Protein: CSVDLYMGGGRRETQYF. Drawing the rest from reference TRBV29-1 and TRBJ2-5, the complete variable domain is SAVISQKPSRDICQRGTSLTIQCQVDSQVTMMFWYRQQPGQSLTLIATANQGSEATYESGFVIDKFPISRPNLTFSTLTVSNMSPEDSSIYLCSVDLYMGGGRRETQYFGPGTRLLVL.

This clone was counted between two and nine times. This sequence joins TRBV11-3 and TRBJ2-5; D uncertain. The CDR3 totals 13 residues. V lost 4 bases, J lost 1 base, and 7 bases lay in between. Germline values: CDR1 SGHNT, CDR2 YENEEA. CDR3 sequence reads: CASSSAAQETQYF. DNA of the CDR3: TGTGCCAGCAGCTCGGCAGCCCAAGAGACCCAGTACTTC.

This chain's CDR3 is CASSEAPGGGYEQYF. CDR3 coding DNA: TGTGCCAGCAGTGAAGCTCCAGGTGGGGGTTACGAGCAGTACTTC. The chain combines TRBV6-1 with TRBJ2-7, with D perhaps matching TRBD1 or TRBD2 (5 bases each). This CDR3 comprises 15 residues. Germline lookup yields CDR1 MNHNS and CDR2 SASEGT. With 0 bases removed from V and 4 bases from J, the gap between germline ends came to 13 bases.

The DNA of the CDR3 is TGTGCCAGCAGCTTTTACGGACAAGAGACCCAGTACTTC. As protein: CASSFYGQETQYF. The chain carries TRBV5-4 and TRBJ2-5, with unresolved D. The CDR3 covers 13 residues. V was clipped by 2 bases and J by 2 bases, with 7 bases between them. Germline V gene sequence: CDR1 SGHNT, CDR2 YYREEE (reference sequence).

This clone has only a few counts. This chain joins TRBV9 and TRBJ2-1; D is possibly TRBD2 (6 bases). CDR1 and CDR2 from the germline V gene are SGDLS and YYNGEE. CDR3 length: 16 residues. The ends were cut back, 4 bases at V and 4 bases at J, with 18 bases in the middle. The CDR3 DNA reads TGTGCCAGCAGCAAAGGAGGGCTAGTGGGTTACAATGAGCAGTTCTTC. Protein sequence: CASSKGGLVGYNEQFF. The whole variable domain, remainder taken from reference TRBV9 and TRBJ2-1, is DSGVTQTPKHLITATGQRVTLRCSPRSGDLSVYWYQQSLDQGLQFLIQYYNGEERAKGNILERFSAQQFPDLHSELNLSSLELGDSALYFCASSKGGLVGYNEQFFGPGTRLTVL.

The chain links TRBV7-3 to TRBJ2-3; the match to TRBD2 covers 8 bases. V shed 5 bases and J 1 base; nucleotides not matched to a gene: 2. Germline-derived CDR1 and CDR2 are SGHTA and FQGTGA. There are 14 residues in the CDR3. CDR3 amino acids: CASSPGLGTDTQYF. CDR3 coding DNA: TGTGCCAGCAGCCCGGGACTAGGCACAGATACGCAGTATTTT.

This clone was picked up a small number of times. This chain links TRBV7-3 with TRBJ2-7; 9 bases are shared with TRBD1. This CDR3 spans 15 amino acids. The junction had 8 bases not matched to a gene; V was cut back by 3 bases and J by 5 bases. Germline loops: CDR1 SGHTA, CDR2 FQGTGA. The CDR3 loop reads CASSFSGTGIHEQYF. The DNA for the CDR3 is TGTGCCAGCAGCTTCTCCGGGACAGGGATCCACGAGCAGTACTTC.